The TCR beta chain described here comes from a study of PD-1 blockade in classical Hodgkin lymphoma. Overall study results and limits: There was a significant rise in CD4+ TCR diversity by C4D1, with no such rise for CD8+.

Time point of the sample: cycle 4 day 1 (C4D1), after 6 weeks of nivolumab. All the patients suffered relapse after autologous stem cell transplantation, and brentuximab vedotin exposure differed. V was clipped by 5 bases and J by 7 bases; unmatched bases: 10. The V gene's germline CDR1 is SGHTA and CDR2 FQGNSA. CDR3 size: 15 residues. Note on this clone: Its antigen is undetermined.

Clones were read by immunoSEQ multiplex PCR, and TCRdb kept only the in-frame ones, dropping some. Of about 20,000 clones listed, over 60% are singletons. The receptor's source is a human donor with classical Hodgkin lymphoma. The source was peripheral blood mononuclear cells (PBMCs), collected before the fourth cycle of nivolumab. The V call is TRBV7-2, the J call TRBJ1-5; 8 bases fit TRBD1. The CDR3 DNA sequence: TGTGCCAGCAGCCAGGGACAGGCCCTAGGACAGCCCCAGCATTTT. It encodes CASSQGQALGQPQHF.